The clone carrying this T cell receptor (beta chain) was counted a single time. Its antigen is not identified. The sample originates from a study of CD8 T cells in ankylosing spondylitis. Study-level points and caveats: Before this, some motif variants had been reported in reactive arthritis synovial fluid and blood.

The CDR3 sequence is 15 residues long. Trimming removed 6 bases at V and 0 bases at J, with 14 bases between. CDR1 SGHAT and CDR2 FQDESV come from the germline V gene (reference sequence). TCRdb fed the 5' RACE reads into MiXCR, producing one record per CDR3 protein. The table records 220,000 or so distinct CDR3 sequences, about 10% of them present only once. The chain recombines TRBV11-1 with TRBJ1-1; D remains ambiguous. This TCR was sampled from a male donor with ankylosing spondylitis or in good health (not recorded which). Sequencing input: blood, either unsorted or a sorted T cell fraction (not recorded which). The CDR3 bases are TGTGCCAGCAGACCCCATGGAGAAATGAACACTGAAGCTTTCTTT. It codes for CASRPHGEMNTEAFF.